This TCR beta chain was captured in a study of blood T cell repertoires in COVID-19. V was pared by 6 bases and J by 8 bases, with 15 bases of the junction left unmatched. In germline, CDR1 is WSHSY, CDR2 SAAADI. The CDR3 covers 17 residues. Sequencing was performed with immunoSEQ multiplex PCR; in TCRdb, only in-frame clones are kept and a portion is missing. The sample shows 63,000 or so clones, about 86% of them seen only once. The TCR comes from a man in his 70s with active COVID-19. Sequenced sample: peripheral blood. The V call is TRBV10-2, the J call TRBJ2-1, with TRBD2 matching over 11 bases. In DNA, the CDR3 is TGCGCCAGCAGGGAGGGGGGAGGGGGTAGCGGGAGGGATGAGCAGTTCTTC. Translating gives CASREGGGGSGRDEQFF.